This T cell receptor beta chain stems from a study of blood T cell repertoires in COVID-19. Here immunoSEQ multiplex PCR was the method, and the copy in TCRdb shows in-frame clones only, minus some. The repertoire holds more than 80,000 clones, 65% to 80% seen once, with roughly a fifth in the top ten. Trimming at V came to 5 bases and at J to 9 bases, leaving 5 bases not matched to a gene. This CDR3 region has 14 residues. Germline V gives CDR1 MNHNY, CDR2 SVGAGI (reference sequence). The receptor comes from a woman of 80 years or more with active or convalescent COVID-19. Sequencing input: peripheral blood. The J gene is TRBJ2-6, the V gene TRBV6-6; 9 bases map to TRBD1. The CDR3 DNA reads TGTGCCAGCAGTCGGACAGGGGTTGGCAACGTCCTGACTTTC. Amino acid sequence: CASSRTGVGNVLTF.